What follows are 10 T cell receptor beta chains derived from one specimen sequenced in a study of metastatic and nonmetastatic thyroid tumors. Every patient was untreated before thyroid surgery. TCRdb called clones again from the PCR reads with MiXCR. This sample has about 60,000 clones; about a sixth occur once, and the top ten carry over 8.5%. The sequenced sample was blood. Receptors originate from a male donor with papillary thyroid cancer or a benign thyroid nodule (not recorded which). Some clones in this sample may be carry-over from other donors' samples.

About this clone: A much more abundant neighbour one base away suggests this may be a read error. The CDR3 sequence: CASSSSGKGRTDTQYF. CDR3 in DNA: TGTGCCAGCAGCTCTAGCGGGAAGGGGCGCACAGATACGCAGTATTTT. The V and J genes are TRBV11-1 and TRBJ2-3; 9 bases line up with TRBD2. Per germline, CDR1 SGHAT and CDR2 FQDESV (reference sequence). This CDR3 is built from 16 residues. V gave up 4 bases and J gave up 1 base; unmatched junction bases: 6.

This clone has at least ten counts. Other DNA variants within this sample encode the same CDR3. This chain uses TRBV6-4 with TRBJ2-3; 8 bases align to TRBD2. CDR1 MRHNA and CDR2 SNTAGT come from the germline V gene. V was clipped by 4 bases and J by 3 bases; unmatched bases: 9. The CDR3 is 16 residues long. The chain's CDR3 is CASSAGTGGETDTQYF. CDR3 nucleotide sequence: TGTGCCAGCAGTGCGGGAACGGGAGGGGAGACAGATACGCAGTATTTT.

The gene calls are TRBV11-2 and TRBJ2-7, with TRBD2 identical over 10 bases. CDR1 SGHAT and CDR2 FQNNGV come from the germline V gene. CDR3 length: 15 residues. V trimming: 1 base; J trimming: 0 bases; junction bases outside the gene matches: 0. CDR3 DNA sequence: TGTGCCAGCAGCTTAGGGACTAGCGGCTCCTACGAGCAGTACTTC. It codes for CASSLGTSGSYEQYF.

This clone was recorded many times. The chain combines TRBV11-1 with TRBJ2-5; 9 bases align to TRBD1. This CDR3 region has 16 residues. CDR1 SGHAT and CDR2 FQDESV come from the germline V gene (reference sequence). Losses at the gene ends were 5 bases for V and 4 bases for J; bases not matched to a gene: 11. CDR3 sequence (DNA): TGTGCCAGCAGCGTTAGGATACAGGGGGCTGGAGAGACCCAGTACTTC. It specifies CASSVRIQGAGETQYF.

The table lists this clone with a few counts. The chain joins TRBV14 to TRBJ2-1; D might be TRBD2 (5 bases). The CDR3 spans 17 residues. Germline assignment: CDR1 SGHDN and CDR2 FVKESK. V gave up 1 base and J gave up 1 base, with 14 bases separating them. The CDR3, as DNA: TGTGCCAGCAGCCAAGTACGGGGTATACGGTCCTACAATGAGCAGTTCTTC. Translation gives CASSQVRGIRSYNEQFF.

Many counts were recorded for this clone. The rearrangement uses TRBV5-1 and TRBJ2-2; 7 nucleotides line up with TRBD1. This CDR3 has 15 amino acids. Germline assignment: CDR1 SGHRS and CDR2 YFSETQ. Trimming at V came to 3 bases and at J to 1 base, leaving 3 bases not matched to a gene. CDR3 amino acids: CASSYRGENTGELFF. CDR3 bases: TGCGCCAGCAGCTACAGGGGCGAGAACACCGGGGAGCTGTTTTTT.

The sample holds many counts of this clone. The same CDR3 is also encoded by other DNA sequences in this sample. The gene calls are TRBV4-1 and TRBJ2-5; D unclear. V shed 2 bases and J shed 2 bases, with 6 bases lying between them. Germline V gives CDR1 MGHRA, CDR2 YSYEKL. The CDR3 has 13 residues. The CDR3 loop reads CASSQWRQETQYF. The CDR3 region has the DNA TGCGCCAGCAGCCAATGGCGGCAAGAGACCCAGTACTTC.

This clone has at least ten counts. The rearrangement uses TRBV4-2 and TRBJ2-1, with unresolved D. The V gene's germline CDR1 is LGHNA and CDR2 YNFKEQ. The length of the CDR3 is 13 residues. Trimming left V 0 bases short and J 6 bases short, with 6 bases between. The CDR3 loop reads CASSQDFSNEQFF. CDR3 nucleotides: TGTGCCAGCAGCCAAGATTTCAGCAATGAGCAGTTCTTC.

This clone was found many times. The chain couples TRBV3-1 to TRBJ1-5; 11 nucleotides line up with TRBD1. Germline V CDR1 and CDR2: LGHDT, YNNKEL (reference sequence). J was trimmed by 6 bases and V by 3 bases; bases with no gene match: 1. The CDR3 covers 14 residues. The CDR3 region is CASSHGTGGQPQHF. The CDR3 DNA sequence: TGTGCCAGCAGCCACGGGACAGGGGGTCAGCCCCAGCATTTT. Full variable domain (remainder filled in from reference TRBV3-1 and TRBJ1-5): DTAVSQTPKYLVTQMGNDKSIKCEQNLGHDTMYWYKQDSKKFLKIMFSYNNKELIINETVPNRFSPKSPDKAHLNLHINSLELGDSAVYFCASSHGTGGQPQHFGDGTRLSIL.

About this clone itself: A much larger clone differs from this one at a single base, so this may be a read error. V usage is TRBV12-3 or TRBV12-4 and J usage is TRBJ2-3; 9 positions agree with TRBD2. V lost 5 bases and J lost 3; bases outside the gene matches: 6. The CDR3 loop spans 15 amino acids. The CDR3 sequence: CASSKSTSGTDTQYF. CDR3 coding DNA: TGTGCCAGCAGTAAAAGTACTAGCGGGACAGATACGCAGTATTTT.